This is a list of T cell receptor beta chains from one sample in a study of shared clonotypes between healthy human individuals. Some clones are missing from TCRdb's copy, which holds only in-frame ones; the method was immunoSEQ multiplex PCR. In the table there are around 1.1 million clones, around 82% of which are singletons. Sequencing was performed on memory CD4+ T cells from PBMCs. The receptors come from a man between 18 and 35 years old in good health. Some clones in this sample may be carry-over from other donors' samples. Each CDR3 is given with its conserved first and last residue. A D gene is named only where the DNA matches it firmly. Size is omitted from some rows. Given values are once, few, many or a class for expanded clones.

TRBD2,.,15,TRBJ2-3,TRBV5-4,TGTGCCAGCAGCCGTTTTAGCGGGAGCACAGATACGCAGTATTTT,CASSRFSGSTDTQYF
.,.,16,TRBJ1-2,TRBV18,TGTGCCAGCTCCGACTCAGAATCTAGAACAGGGTATGGCTACACCTTC,CASSDSESRTGYGYTF
TRBD2,.,16,TRBJ2-3,TRBV28,TGTGCCAGCAGTGTGGGGGGGATTCTAGCGGGAGATACGCAGTATTTT,CASSVGGILAGDTQYF
.,few,17,TRBJ1-1,TRBV23-1,TGCGCCAGCAGTCCCCCTCACCCCGGGCCGATGAACACTGAAGCTTTCTTT,CASSPPHPGPMNTEAFF
TRBD2,.,13,TRBJ2-7,TRBV7-9,TGTGCCAGCAGCTTAGTGACTAGCGACGAGCAGTACTTC,CASSLVTSDEQYF
TRBD1,.,12,TRBJ2-5,TRBV6-6,TGTGCCACCTCCAGGGGGACGGAGACCCAGTACTTC,CATSRGTETQYF
TRBD2,.,14,TRBJ2-7,TRBV5-1,TGCGCCAGCAGCCCCGGGACTAGCGGGCACGAGCAGTACTTC,CASSPGTSGHEQYF
.,few,15,TRBJ2-7,TRBV19,TGTGCCAGTAGTAATTGGAGGGGACGCTCCTACGAGCAGTACTTC,CASSNWRGRSYEQYF
.,once,16,TRBJ2-3,TRBV10-1,TGCGCCAGCAGTGAGTCCAGCGGGCGGACGAGAGATACGCAGTATTTT,CASSESSGRTRDTQYF
.,.,13,TRBJ1-2,TRBV7-2,TGTGCCAGCAGCTTGGACAGCCAGTATGGCTACACCTTC,CASSLDSQYGYTF
.,few,16,TRBJ2-3,TRBV4-2,TGTGCCAGCAGCCAAGAAGGGGTAGCCCTCACAGATACGCAGTATTTT,CASSQEGVALTDTQYF
.,once,17,TRBJ2-1,TRBV5-4,TGTGCCAGCAGCCCTGGACAGTTACTCGCCAGCTACAATGAGCAGTTCTTC,CASSPGQLLASYNEQFF
TRBD2,many,15,TRBJ2-7,TRBV11-2,TGTGCCAGCAGACCGACTAGCGGGGCCTTGGGAGAGCAGTACTTC,CASRPTSGALGEQYF
.,.,13,TRBJ2-1,TRBV9,TGTGCCAGCAGCGTATCTCTTTACAATGAGCAGTTCTTC,CASSVSLYNEQFF
TRBD2,.,15,TRBJ2-1,TRBV5-1,TGCGCCAGCAGCTCCCTAGCGGGAGCCGACAATGAGCAGTTCTTC,CASSSLAGADNEQFF
TRBD2,.,15,TRBJ2-7,TRBV2,TGTGCCAGCAGTGAAGTAGCGGGAGCCCCCTACGAGCAGTACTTC,CASSEVAGAPYEQYF
.,few,15,TRBJ2-5,TRBV4-3,TGCGCCAGCAGCCAAGATTACCTGGGGGCGGAGACCCAGTACTTC,CASSQDYLGAETQYF
.,.,14,TRBJ2-7,TRBV11-2,TGTGCCAGCAGCTTGATAATAGGGTACTACGAGCAGTACTTC,CASSLIIGYYEQYF
.,.,16,TRBJ2-5,TRBV7-2,TGTGCCAGCAGCCCGCGGCGGGTAGAACTTTCGGAGACCCAGTACTTC,CASSPRRVELSETQYF
.,.,14,TRBJ1-5,TRBV2,TGTGCCAGCAGTAGGCGAACGGGGGGTCAGCCCCAGCATTTT,CASSRRTGGQPQHF
.,.,15,TRBJ2-7,TRBV7-2,TGTGCCAGCAGCTTAGCGAGGGCCCTATCCTACGAGCAGTACTTC,CASSLARALSYEQYF
.,.,15,TRBJ2-1,TRBV7-9,TGTGCCAGCAGCCTACTACGGGACGGCGCATTTGAGCAGTTCTTC,CASSLLRDGAFEQFF